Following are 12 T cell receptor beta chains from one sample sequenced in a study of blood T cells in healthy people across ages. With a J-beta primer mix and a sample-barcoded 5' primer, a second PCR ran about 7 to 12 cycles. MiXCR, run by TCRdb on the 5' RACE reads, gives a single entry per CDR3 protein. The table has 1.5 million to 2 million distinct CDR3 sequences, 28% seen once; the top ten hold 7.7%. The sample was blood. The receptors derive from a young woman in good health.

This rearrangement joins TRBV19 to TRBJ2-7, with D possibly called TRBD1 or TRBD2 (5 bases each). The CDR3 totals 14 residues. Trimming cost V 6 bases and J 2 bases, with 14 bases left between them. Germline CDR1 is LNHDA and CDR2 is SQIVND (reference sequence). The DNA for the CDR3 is TGTGCCAGTAGGAAGGGAGAGGGGACCTACGAGCAGTACTTC. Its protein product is CASRKGEGTYEQYF.

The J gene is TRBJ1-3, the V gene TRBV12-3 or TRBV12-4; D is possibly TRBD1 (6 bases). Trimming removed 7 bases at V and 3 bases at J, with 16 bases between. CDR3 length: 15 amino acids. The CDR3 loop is CASTSPGHLGNTIYF. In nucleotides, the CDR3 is TGTGCCAGCACCTCACCGGGACACCTTGGAAACACCATATATTTT.

The DNA for the CDR3 is TGTGCCAGCAGGTCACAGGTTTCGGATGACTACACCTTC. It yields the protein CASRSQVSDDYTF. The chain has TRBV2 and TRBJ1-2, with D tentatively TRBD1 (5 bases). Trimming pared 6 bases from V and 10 bases from J, leaving 18 bases between. Germline lookup yields CDR1 SNHLY and CDR2 FYNNEI. The CDR3 covers 13 residues.

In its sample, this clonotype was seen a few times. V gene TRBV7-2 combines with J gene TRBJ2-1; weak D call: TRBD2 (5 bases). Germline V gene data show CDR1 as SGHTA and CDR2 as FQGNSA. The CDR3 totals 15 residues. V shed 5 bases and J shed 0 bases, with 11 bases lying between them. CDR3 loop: CASSVLATSYNEQFF. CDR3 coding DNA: TGTGCCAGCAGCGTTCTAGCTACCTCCTACAATGAGCAGTTCTTC.

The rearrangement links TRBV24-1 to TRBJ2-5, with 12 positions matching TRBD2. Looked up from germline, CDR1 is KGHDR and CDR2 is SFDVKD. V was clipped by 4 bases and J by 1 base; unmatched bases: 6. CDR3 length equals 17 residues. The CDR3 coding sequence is TGTGCCACCAGTGACGGTTTGACTAGCGGGAGCCAAGAGACCCAGTACTTC. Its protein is CATSDGLTSGSQETQYF.

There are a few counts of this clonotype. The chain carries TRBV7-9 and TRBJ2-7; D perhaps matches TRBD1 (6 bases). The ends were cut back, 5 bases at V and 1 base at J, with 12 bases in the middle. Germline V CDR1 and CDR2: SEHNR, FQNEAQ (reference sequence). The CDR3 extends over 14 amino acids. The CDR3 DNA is TGTGCCAGCAGCCCAGGGGCGAGATCCTACGAGCAGTACTTC. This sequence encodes CASSPGARSYEQYF.

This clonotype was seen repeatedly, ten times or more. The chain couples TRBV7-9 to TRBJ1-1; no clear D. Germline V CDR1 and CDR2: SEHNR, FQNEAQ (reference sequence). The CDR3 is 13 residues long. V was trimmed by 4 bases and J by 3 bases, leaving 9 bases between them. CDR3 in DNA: TGTGCCAGCAGCTCCTGGGAGGACACTGAAGCTTTCTTT. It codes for CASSSWEDTEAFF.

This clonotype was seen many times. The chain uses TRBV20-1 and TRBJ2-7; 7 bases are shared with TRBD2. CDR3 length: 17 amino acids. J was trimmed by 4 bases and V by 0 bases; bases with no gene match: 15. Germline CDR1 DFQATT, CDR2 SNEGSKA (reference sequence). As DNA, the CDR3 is TGCAGTGCTAGAGATTTCGAGCGGGAAGGTTTCGCTTACGAGCAGTACTTC. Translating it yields CSARDFEREGFAYEQYF.

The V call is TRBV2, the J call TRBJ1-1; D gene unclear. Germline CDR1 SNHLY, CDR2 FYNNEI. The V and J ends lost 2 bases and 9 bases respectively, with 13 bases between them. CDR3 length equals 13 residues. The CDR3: CASSELGSRQAFF. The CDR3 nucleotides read TGTGCCAGCAGTGAACTTGGCAGCAGACAAGCTTTCTTT.

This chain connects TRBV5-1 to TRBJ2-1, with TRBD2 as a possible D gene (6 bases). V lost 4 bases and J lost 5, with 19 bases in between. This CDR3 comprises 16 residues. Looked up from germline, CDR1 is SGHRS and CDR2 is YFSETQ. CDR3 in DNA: TGCGCCAGCAGCAAAACCGGGACTGGCGGGGACAATGAGCAGTTCTTC. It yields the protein CASSKTGTGGDNEQFF.

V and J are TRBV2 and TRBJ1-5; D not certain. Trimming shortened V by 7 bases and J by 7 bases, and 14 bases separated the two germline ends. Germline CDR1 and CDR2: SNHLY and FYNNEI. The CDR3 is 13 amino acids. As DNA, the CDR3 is TGTGCCAGCACGCAGGAGAGTACGCAGCCCCAGCATTTT. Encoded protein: CASTQESTQPQHF.

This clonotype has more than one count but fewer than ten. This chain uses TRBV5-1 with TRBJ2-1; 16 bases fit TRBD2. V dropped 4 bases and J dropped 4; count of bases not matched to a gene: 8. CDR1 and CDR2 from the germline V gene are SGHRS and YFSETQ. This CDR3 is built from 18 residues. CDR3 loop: CASSGGLAGGPFYNEQFF. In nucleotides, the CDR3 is TGCGCCAGCAGCGGGGGACTAGCGGGAGGGCCTTTTTACAATGAGCAGTTCTTC.